This T cell receptor beta chain was identified during a study of blood T cell repertoires in COVID-19. Study details: T cells, B-cell-depleted T cells, or PBMCs provided the cDNA or gDNA that served as material.

Generated by immunoSEQ multiplex PCR, the TCRdb table keeps only in-frame clones and is missing some. This table holds under 150,000 clones, 70% to 80% found once. About this clone: Other DNA sequences within the sample encode an identical CDR3.

Material: peripheral blood. The TCR comes from an elderly woman with acute or convalescent COVID-19.

CDR3 residues: CASSERGGTGELFF. The CDR3 nucleotides read TGTGCCAGCAGTGAGAGGGGGGGGACCGGGGAGCTGTTTTTT. The V call is TRBV2, the J call TRBJ2-2, with D possibly matching TRBD2 (7 bases). This CDR3 region has 14 residues. CDR1 is SNHLY, CDR2 FYNNEI, per germline. V lost 3 bases and J 5 bases, leaving 10 bases between the germline ends.